This TCR beta chain originates from a study of T cell repertoires in ileal Crohn's disease. Clones were sequenced by immunoSEQ multiplex PCR, and TCRdb holds only the in-frame ones, with some missing. Of around 17,000 clones listed, about 90% were seen once; the top ten hold roughly 5.5%. Germline V CDR1 and CDR2: MGHDK, SYGVNS. The CDR3 spans 15 residues. V trimming: 4 bases; J trimming: 4 bases; junction bases outside the gene matches: 4. The receptor's source is an adult with Crohn's disease. The chain is built from TRBV25-1 and TRBJ2-7, with 13 bases matching TRBD2. Sequencing used ileal tissue. CDR3 nucleotides: TGTGCCAGCAGTGCGGGACTAGCGGGAAAGTACGAGCAGTACTTC. It yields the protein CASSAGLAGKYEQYF.